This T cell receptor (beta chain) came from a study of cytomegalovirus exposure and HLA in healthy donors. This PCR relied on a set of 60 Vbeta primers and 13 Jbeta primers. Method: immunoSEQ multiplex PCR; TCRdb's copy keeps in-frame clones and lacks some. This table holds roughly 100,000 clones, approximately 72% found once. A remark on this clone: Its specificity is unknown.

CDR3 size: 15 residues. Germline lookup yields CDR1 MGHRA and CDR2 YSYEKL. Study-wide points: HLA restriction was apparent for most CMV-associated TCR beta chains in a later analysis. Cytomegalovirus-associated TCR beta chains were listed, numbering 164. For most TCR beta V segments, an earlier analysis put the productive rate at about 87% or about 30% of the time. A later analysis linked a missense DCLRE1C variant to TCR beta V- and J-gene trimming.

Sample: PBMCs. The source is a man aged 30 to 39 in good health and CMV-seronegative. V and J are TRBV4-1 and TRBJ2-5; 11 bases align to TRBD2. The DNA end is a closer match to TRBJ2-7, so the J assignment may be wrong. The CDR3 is CASSQTLAGDDEQYF. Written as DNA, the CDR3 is TGCGCCAGCAGCCAAACACTAGCGGGGGACGACGAGCAGTACTTC.